This T cell receptor beta chain was found in a study of T cell responses to AZD1222 COVID-19 vaccine. The method was immunoSEQ multiplex PCR; TCRdb's version includes in-frame clones alone and lacks a portion of them. The profile shows about 83,000 clones, roughly 88% of them singletons. The sample in question was peripheral blood, obtained on day 0 of AZD1222 vaccination. This clonotype was obtained from an adult in good health.

The CDR3 sequence: CASMGLAGASDTQYF. CDR3 nucleotide sequence: TGCGCCAGCATGGGACTAGCGGGAGCATCGGATACGCAGTATTTT. The V call is TRBV5-1, the J call TRBJ2-3, with 14 bases that match TRBD2. Germline V gene data show CDR1 as SGHRS and CDR2 as YFSETQ. The J segment lost 6 bases and the V segment lost 6 bases, leaving 6 bases of the junction unmatched. This CDR3 region has 15 residues.